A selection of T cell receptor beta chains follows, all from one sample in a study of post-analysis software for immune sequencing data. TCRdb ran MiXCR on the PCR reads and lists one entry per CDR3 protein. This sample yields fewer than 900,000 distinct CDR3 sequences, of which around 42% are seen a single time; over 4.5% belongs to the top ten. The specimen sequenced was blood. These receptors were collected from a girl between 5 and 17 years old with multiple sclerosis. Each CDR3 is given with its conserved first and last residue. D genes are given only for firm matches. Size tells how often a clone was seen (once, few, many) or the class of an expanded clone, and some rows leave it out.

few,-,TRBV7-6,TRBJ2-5,CASSLDARGTQYF,TGTGCCAGCAGCTTAGATGCTCGGGGGACCCAGTACTTC
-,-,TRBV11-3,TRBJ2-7,CASKGQGYEQYF,TGTGCCAGCAAGGGGCAGGGCTACGAGCAGTACTTC
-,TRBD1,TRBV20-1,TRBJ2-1,CSATGDTYNEQFF,TGCAGTGCCACAGGGGATACCTACAATGAGCAGTTCTTC
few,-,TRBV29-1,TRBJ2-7,CSAETGTNYEQYF,TGCAGCGCCGAAACCGGGACAAACTACGAGCAGTACTTC
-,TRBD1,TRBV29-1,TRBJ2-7,CSVERQGQQYF,TGCAGCGTTGAACGACAGGGCCAGCAGTACTTC
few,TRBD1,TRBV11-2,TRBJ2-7,CASTSESGTASYEQYF,TGTGCCAGCACTTCGGAATCCGGGACAGCTAGCTACGAGCAGTACTTC
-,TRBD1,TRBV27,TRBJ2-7,CASSPPGGAKQYF,TGTGCCAGCAGTCCCCCAGGGGGCGCCAAGCAGTACTTC
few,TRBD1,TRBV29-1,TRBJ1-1,CSVEGQGSNTEAFF,TGCAGCGTTGAGGGACAGGGATCGAACACTGAAGCTTTCTTT
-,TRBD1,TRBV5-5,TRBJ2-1,CASMKEDRGYNEQFF,TGTGCCAGCATGAAGGAGGACAGGGGATACAATGAGCAGTTCTTC
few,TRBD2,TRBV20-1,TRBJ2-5,CSARDFRLAGQETQYF,TGCAGTGCTAGAGATTTCCGTCTAGCGGGTCAAGAGACCCAGTACTTC
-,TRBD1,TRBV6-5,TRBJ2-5,CATRGWSETQYF,TGTGCCACCAGGGGGTGGAGTGAGACCCAGTACTTC
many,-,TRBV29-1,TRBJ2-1,CSVSRDGEQFF,TGCAGCGTTTCCAGGGATGGTGAGCAGTTCTTC
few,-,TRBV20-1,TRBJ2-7,CSARIPSSYEQYF,TGCAGTGCCCGGATCCCGAGCTCCTACGAGCAGTACTTC
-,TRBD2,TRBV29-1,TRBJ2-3,CSVVPSGVTDTQYF,TGCAGCGTTGTCCCTAGCGGGGTCACAGATACGCAGTATTTT
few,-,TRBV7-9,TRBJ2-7,CASSPPQLSYEQYF,TGTGCCAGCAGCCCCCCCCAGCTCTCCTACGAGCAGTACTTC
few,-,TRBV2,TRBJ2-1,CASGGTRKYNEQFF,TGTGCCAGCGGCGGGACAAGAAAGTACAATGAGCAGTTCTTC
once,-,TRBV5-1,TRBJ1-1,CASSPRQRTNTEAFF,TGCGCCAGCAGCCCAAGACAGCGTACGAACACTGAAGCTTTCTTT
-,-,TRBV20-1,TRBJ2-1,CSARDPGVGSYNEQFF,TGCAGTGCTAGAGACCCTGGAGTGGGCTCCTACAATGAGCAGTTCTTC
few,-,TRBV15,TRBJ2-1,CATSRDLMRGRTVYNEQFF,TGTGCCACCAGCAGAGACCTTATGCGGGGGCGGACAGTTTACAATGAGCAGTTCTTC
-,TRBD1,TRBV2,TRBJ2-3,CAGSAPGQGTDTQYF,TGTGCCGGCAGTGCCCCGGGACAGGGCACAGATACGCAGTATTTT
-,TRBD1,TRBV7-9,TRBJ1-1,CASSFQTGRDTEAFF,TGTGCCAGCAGCTTCCAGACAGGGCGAGACACTGAAGCTTTCTTT
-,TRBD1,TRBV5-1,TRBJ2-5,CASSWTGQHQETQYF,TGCGCCAGCAGCTGGACGGGACAGCATCAAGAGACCCAGTACTTC
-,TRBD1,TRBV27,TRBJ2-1,CASSDGTGYNEQFF,TGTGCCAGCAGCGACGGGACAGGGTACAATGAGCAGTTCTTC
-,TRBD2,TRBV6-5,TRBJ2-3,CASSWDLAGAGTDTQYF,TGTGCCAGCAGTTGGGACCTAGCGGGAGCAGGCACAGATACGCAGTATTTT
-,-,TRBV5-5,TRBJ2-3,CASSPRGAPSTDTQYF,TGTGCCAGCAGCCCCAGGGGGGCGCCTAGCACAGATACGCAGTATTTT